This TCR beta chain stems from a study of T-cell memory formation after mild COVID-19. Study-level information: Most TCR clusters belonged to a single donor. Findings and limits, study-wide: There was a balanced CD4/CD8 profile in clones contracting day 15 to 85, and later expanders leaned CD4+. CD8+ contracting clones occupied EMRA, while CD4+ ones occupied mainly CM and EM.

V lost 6 bases to trimming and J lost 6 bases, with 20 bases between them. The germline V gene encodes CDR1 MNHEY and CDR2 SMNVEV (reference sequence). The CDR3 runs to 15 residues. Constant-segment-primed 5'RACE gave TCR alpha and TCR beta cDNA libraries with sample barcodes and UMIs. TCRdb reanalysed the 5' RACE reads using MiXCR and keeps one entry per CDR3 protein. The sample has about 600,000 distinct CDR3 sequences; about 20% are singletons. Concerning this clonotype itself: What it recognizes is unknown.

The chain carries TRBV27 and TRBJ1-1; D is unclear. The receptor was isolated from an adult woman who had mild COVID-19 (a few samples of this study predate the infection). Cell type and time point are not known. Specimen: PBMCs or a T cell subset sorted from them (not recorded which). CDR3 bases: TGTGCCAGCAGGTCCCTCGGCGGGTACGGGGCTGAAGCTTTCTTT. Its translation: CASRSLGGYGAEAFF.